One and the same sample provided the 13 T cell receptor beta chains below, sequenced in a study of blood T cell repertoires in COVID-19 (dated by TCRdb to 2020 to 2022). Libraries came from the immunoSEQ multiplex PCR assay. Sourced from immuneACCESS, this table was stored by TCRdb with only in-frame sequences that have V and J called. A share of the clones is absent; for the studies checked, an unresolved V gene accounts for under half, and the remainder has no known explanation. The sample table records around 260,000 clones; 80% to 90% of these occur just once. The ten largest account for roughly 4% of the sample. Sequenced: PBMCs or T cells enriched from blood (not recorded which). Receptor source: a woman younger than 45 who had recovered from COVID-19.

CDR3 sequence: CASSARTRRDTEAFF. The DNA for the CDR3 is TGTGCCAGTAGTGCCCGGACCCGGAGGGACACTGAAGCTTTCTTT. The chain joins TRBV19 to TRBJ1-1; D unclear. V was shortened by 5 bases and J by 3 bases, with 16 bases between the two germline ends. This CDR3 is 15 amino acids long. CDR1 and CDR2 (germline): LNHDA, SQIVND (reference sequence).

The rearrangement uses TRBV6-5 and TRBJ2-7; tentative D call: TRBD2 (5 bases). V was pared by 6 bases and J by 3 bases, with 15 bases between. The germline gives CDR1 MNHEY, CDR2 SVGAGI. CDR3 length: 14 amino acids. The CDR3 DNA reads TGTGCCAGCAGGGCCGGTCCAGAGGGCTACGAGCAGTACTTC. Protein product: CASRAGPEGYEQYF.

This clone was observed once. The rearrangement links TRBV6-5 to TRBJ1-5; TRBD1 matches 7 bases. The germline V gene encodes CDR1 MNHEY and CDR2 SVGAGI. This CDR3 has 15 amino acids. The junction had 10 bases not matched to a gene; V was cut back by 5 bases and J by 6 bases. The CDR3 sequence is CASSLNQGVGQPQHF. The CDR3, as DNA: TGTGCCAGCAGTCTAAATCAGGGGGTGGGTCAGCCCCAGCATTTT.

The V and J genes are TRBV29-1 and TRBJ1-2; no clear D. The germline gives CDR1 SQVTM, CDR2 ANQGSEA. The V end was cut by 5 bases, the J end by 4 bases, with 11 bases between. This CDR3 region has 12 residues. The CDR3 sequence is CSVSSGPYGYTF. For the CDR3, the DNA is TGCAGCGTTTCGTCAGGCCCCTATGGCTACACCTTC.

The gene calls are TRBV6-5 and TRBJ2-3; TRBD1 matches 7 bases. Losses at the gene ends were 0 bases for V and 5 bases for J; bases not matched to a gene: 5. Germline V gene lookup returns CDR1 MNHEY and CDR2 SVGAGI. This CDR3 spans 15 amino acids. This CDR3 reads CASSYSTGKGDTQYF. The CDR3 DNA reads TGTGCCAGCAGTTACTCGACAGGGAAAGGAGATACGCAGTATTTT.

The chain employs TRBV11-2 and TRBJ2-1; 10 positions agree with TRBD2. The V and J ends lost 4 bases and 8 bases, in that order; junction bases with no gene match: 8. The V gene's germline CDR1 is SGHAT and CDR2 FQNNGV. The CDR3 loop spans 15 amino acids. The CDR3 reads CASSSLAGEIDEQFF. The CDR3 region has the DNA TGTGCCAGCAGCTCCCTAGCGGGAGAGATCGATGAGCAGTTCTTC.

This clone was seen only a few times. This rearrangement joins TRBV6-1 to TRBJ2-7; TRBD2 matches 9 bases. CDR1 and CDR2 (germline): MNHNS, SASEGT. The CDR3 has 15 residues. With V trimmed by 3 bases and J by 0 bases, 3 bases remained unmatched. CDR3 sequence reads: CASSDLAGTSYEQYF. Written as DNA, the CDR3 is TGTGCCAGCAGTGATCTAGCGGGAACCTCCTACGAGCAGTACTTC.

The CDR3 sequence: CASSDGTARLTDTQYF. The CDR3 DNA sequence: TGTGCCAGCAGTGACGGTACCGCGCGGCTTACAGATACGCAGTATTTT. The rearrangement uses TRBV6-1 and TRBJ2-3; unclear D gene. The CDR3 loop spans 16 amino acids. V was clipped by 3 bases and J by 3 bases, with 16 bases between them. Germline-derived CDR1 and CDR2 are MNHNS and SASEGT.

The chain is built from TRBV27 and TRBJ1-4, with 7 bases lining up with TRBD1. This CDR3 comprises 14 residues. V lost 2 bases and J lost 4; bases outside the gene matches: 1. Germline V gene sequence: CDR1 MNHEY, CDR2 SMNVEV (reference sequence). For the CDR3, the DNA is TGTGCCAGCAGTTTAACAGGGGTTAATGAAAAACTGTTTTTT. Its protein is CASSLTGVNEKLFF.

The rearrangement joins TRBV28 to TRBJ2-2, with TRBD2 matching over 7 bases. The CDR3 extends over 17 amino acids. The germline V gene encodes CDR1 MDHEN and CDR2 SYDVKM. Losses at the gene ends were 6 bases for V and 2 bases for J; bases not matched to a gene: 12. CDR3 DNA sequence: TGTGCCAGCAGGAGTTCTGGCGGGGGACTTAACACCGGGGAGCTGTTTTTT. It translates to CASRSSGGGLNTGELFF.

This sequence joins TRBV7-9 and TRBJ1-2; 10 bases fit TRBD1. The CDR3 runs to 13 residues. The junction had 4 bases not matched to a gene; V was cut back by 5 bases and J by 7 bases. Germline V gene lookup returns CDR1 SEHNR and CDR2 FQNEAQ (reference sequence). The CDR3 spells CASSPGQGTGYTF. The CDR3 DNA follows: TGTGCCAGCAGCCCGGGACAGGGGACTGGCTACACCTTC.

This clone was counted a single time. In DNA, the CDR3 is TGTGCCAGCAGCTTAGAAGGGGGCCCCAATCAGCCCCAGCATTTT. Protein: CASSLEGGPNQPQHF. The genes are TRBV7-9 and TRBJ1-5; the match to TRBD1 covers 7 bases. The CDR3 covers 15 residues. V was clipped by 1 base and J by 3 bases; unmatched bases: 3. Per the germline V gene, CDR1 is SEHNR and CDR2 is FQNEAQ (reference sequence).

V and J are TRBV25-1 and TRBJ2-7, with TRBD1 identical over 7 bases. Per the germline V gene, CDR1 is MGHDK and CDR2 is SYGVNS. After removal of 7 bases from V and 0 bases from J, the junction contained 12 bases not matched to a gene. This CDR3 spans 16 amino acids. This CDR3 reads CASITHQGVTSYEQYF. The CDR3 bases are TGTGCCAGCATCACCCACCAGGGGGTAACCTCCTACGAGCAGTACTTC.